This T cell receptor beta chain emerged from a study of cytomegalovirus exposure and HLA in healthy donors. Study-level information: A preliminary data release comprised tens of millions of unique TCRs obtained from HLA-typed donors. Study-wide points: Trimming of TCR beta V- and J-genes showed a link, identified in a later analysis, to a missense DCLRE1C variant. Researchers reported that a few CMV-associated chains were confirmed in vitro as CMV antigen-specific.

The primer mix had 60 Vbeta and 13 Jbeta primers. Profiled with immunoSEQ multiplex PCR; TCRdb holds only in-frame clones, not every one. The table has under 200,000 clones, 70% to 90% seen once. Trimming took off 1 base at V and 12 bases at J, with 15 bases between the two ends. Germline V lookup: CDR1 SGHAT, CDR2 FQNNGV. The length of the CDR3 is 14 residues. Donors were ostensibly healthy at sampling, although undocumented immune exposures were probable. With respect to this clone: Its antigen is not known.

This rearrangement joins TRBV11-2 to TRBJ1-4, with D possibly TRBD1 on 5 matching bases. Material: PBMCs. This clonotype originated in a man between 18 and 35 years old in good health and CMV-seropositive. The CDR3 bases are TGTGCCAGCAGCTTAGTGGCGGGAGTAGGGGAACTGTTTTTT. This codes for CASSLVAGVGELFF. The whole variable domain, filled in from reference TRBV11-2 and TRBJ1-4, reads EAGVAQSPRYKIIEKRQSVAFWCNPISGHATLYWYQQILGQGPKLLIQFQNNGVVDDSQLPKDRFSAERLKGVDSTLKIQPAKLEDSAVYLCASSLVAGVGELFFGSGTQLSVL.